The rows below give T cell receptor beta chains drawn from one sample of a study of T cells in Graves' hyperthyroidism and ophthalmopathy. TCRdb analysed the multiplex PCR reads with MiXCR anew, one entry per CDR3 protein. The profile shows over 450,000 distinct CDR3 sequences, approximately 15% of them singletons. Input material: blood. These receptors all come from a woman younger than 30 with Graves' hyperthyroidism. The CDR3 runs from the conserved cysteine through the conserved F or W. D genes are given only for firm matches. Size is stated for part of the rows, as once, few or many counts, or as a class when the clone is expanded.

abundance	v_gene	d_gene	j_gene	CDR3nt	CDR3aa
many	TRBV12-3/TRBV12-4	NA	TRBJ1-2	TGTGCCAGCAGCACGGACAGTTTTTCTGGCTACACCTTC	CASSTDSFSGYTF
NA	TRBV10-2	TRBD2	TRBJ2-1	TGCGCCAGCAGTGCGCTAGCGGGAAGGGTTGAGCAGTTCTTC	CASSALAGRVEQFF
NA	TRBV20-1	NA	TRBJ2-7	TGCAGTGCTAGAGGACAGCTCTCCTACGAGCAGTACTTC	CSARGQLSYEQYF
many	TRBV10-3	TRBD1	TRBJ1-2	TGTGCCATCAGTGATCGGACAGGGGGCGGCTATGGCTACACCTTC	CAISDRTGGGYGYTF
NA	TRBV2	NA	TRBJ1-5	TGTGCCAGCAGTGTCGAGGGGTTGAGCAATCAGCCCCAGCATTTT	CASSVEGLSNQPQHF
many	TRBV7-8	NA	TRBJ2-2	TGTGCCAGCAGCCTCCCGGGACTCACCGGGGAGCTGTTTTTT	CASSLPGLTGELFF
many	TRBV14	TRBD1	TRBJ1-2	TGTGCCAGCAGACCCGGGACAGGGAGTGTCGGTGGCTACACCTTC	CASRPGTGSVGGYTF
many	TRBV11-3	TRBD2	TRBJ2-2	TGTGCCAGCAGCTCACCTTCTGGACTAGATCCCACCGGGGAGCTGTTTTTT	CASSSPSGLDPTGELFF
many	TRBV12-3/TRBV12-4	NA	TRBJ1-1	TGTGCCAGCAGTCGACCCAGGGGTGACACTGAAGCTTTCTTT	CASSRPRGDTEAFF
many	TRBV7-3	NA	TRBJ2-2	TGTGCCAGCAGGACAACGAACACCGGGGAGCTGTTTTTT	CASRTTNTGELFF
many	TRBV11-2	TRBD2	TRBJ2-3	TGTGCCAGCAGCCCATTAGCGGGGACGGGCACAGATACGCAGTATTTT	CASSPLAGTGTDTQYF
many	TRBV6-1	TRBD2	TRBJ2-1	TGTGCCAGCAGTTCGACTAGCGGGATCCTCGGTGAGCAGTTCTTC	CASSSTSGILGEQFF
many	TRBV29-1	NA	TRBJ2-1	TGCAGCGTTGAAGAAAGGGCAGGGATCTATGAGCAGTTCTTC	CSVEERAGIYEQFF
few	TRBV19	NA	TRBJ1-1	TGTGCCAGTTTCCAGACCGGGAACACTGAAGCTTTCTTT	CASFQTGNTEAFF
NA	TRBV12-3/TRBV12-4	NA	TRBJ2-1	TGTGCCAGCAGTAAAACAGGGAAAGTCGATGAGCAGTTCTTC	CASSKTGKVDEQFF
few	TRBV12-3/TRBV12-4	NA	TRBJ2-2	TGTGCGGGCATGCCGGGACAAGTCACCGGGGAGCTGTTTTTT	CAGMPGQVTGELFF
many	TRBV11-2	TRBD2	TRBJ2-5	TGTGCCAGCAGCTTCGGCGGGGGGCATCGAGAGACCCAGTACTTC	CASSFGGGHRETQYF
many	TRBV4-1	NA	TRBJ1-1	TGCGCCAGCAGCCAAAGAGGGGCGGGCACTGAAGCTTTCTTT	CASSQRGAGTEAFF
many	TRBV27	TRBD1	TRBJ1-2	TGTGCCAGCAGTTTAGACAGGGGGCGAGGCTACACCTTC	CASSLDRGRGYTF
NA	TRBV12-3/TRBV12-4	TRBD1	TRBJ2-5	TGTGCCAGCAGTTTAGCGCCGCAGGGGGCTAGCGAGACCCAGTACTTC	CASSLAPQGASETQYF
many	TRBV6-1	NA	TRBJ2-7	TGTGCCAGCGCACCCCCGCGAGGGGAATCCTACGAGCAGTACTTC	CASAPPRGESYEQYF
many	TRBV6-5	NA	TRBJ1-1	TGTGCCAGCAGTTACTCGACAGGGAACACTGAAGCTTTCTTT	CASSYSTGNTEAFF